This T cell receptor beta chain was captured by sequencing in a study of graft-versus-host responses after intestinal transplantation. The study, taken as a whole, reports: Circulating GvH clone levels at their peak were associated with HvG declines (early post-transplant).

Germline V gives CDR1 WNHNN, CDR2 SYGVQD (reference sequence). This CDR3 is 15 amino acids long. The V gene lost 2 bases and the J gene lost 0 bases, with 9 bases spanning the gap. About this clone: Its antigen is as yet unknown.

Profiled with immunoSEQ multiplex PCR; TCRdb holds only in-frame clones, not every one. The sample lists about 54,000 clones; roughly nine tenths were seen once. The chain carries TRBV10-1 and TRBJ2-3; D not resolved. The material sequenced was PBMCs, taken roughly 95 weeks after intestinal transplant. The TCR sequence derives from a human patient who received an intestinal transplant, so some T cells may come from the graft donor. Written as DNA, the CDR3 is TGCGCCAGCAGTGAGAAGGTATTCAGCACAGATACGCAGTATTTT. Translation gives CASSEKVFSTDTQYF.